This is a list of T cell receptor beta chains from one sample in a study of spatial heterogeneity in lung cancer. TCRdb recomputed calls from the 5' RACE reads with MiXCR, one row per CDR3 protein. The sample comprises more than 20,000 distinct CDR3 sequences, approximately 3% of which are singletons, and under 8% rests with the top ten. This specimen was lung tumor tissue, taken at surgery. The receptor source for this set is a male donor with early-stage non-small cell lung cancer. CDR3s leave out the opening cysteine and the closing phenylalanine or tryptophan. The D gene is left open where the match is weak. Part of the rows lack a size; the others show once, few, many or a class for expanded clones.

TRBJ2-1,many,NA,TRBV7-6,ASSLVPGLSWGF
TRBJ2-3,many,NA,TRBV7-8,ASSLAHWAPATDTQY
TRBJ1-5,medium-sized,NA,TRBV20-1,SARDSQGQDGPQH
TRBJ1-5,many,NA,TRBV19,ASSIKESQPQH
TRBJ1-1,many,NA,TRBV7-9,ASSYTGLATEAF
TRBJ2-7,medium-sized,TRBD1,TRBV19,ASSRLPGQGYEQY
TRBJ2-3,many,NA,TRBV7-9,ASSLPWDTQY
TRBJ2-3,medium-sized,NA,TRBV7-2,ASSPQGSTDTQY
TRBJ1-2,many,TRBD1,TRBV29-1,SVPGQSSVSPKQG
TRBJ2-3,medium-sized,NA,TRBV27,ASRTPLGTDTQY
TRBJ2-3,many,NA,TRBV24-1,ATSDDRDSTDTQY
TRBJ1-1,many,TRBD1,TRBV5-1,ASSFGTVELLALNTEAF
TRBJ2-2,many,TRBD2,TRBV7-9,ASSSGTSATGELF
TRBJ2-7,many,NA,TRBV29-1,SVEEGLASGAVQY
TRBJ2-1,many,NA,TRBV27,ASTGSYNEQF
TRBJ1-5,many,NA,TRBV19,ASSIRRSPVDNQPQH
TRBJ2-6,many,NA,TRBV29-1,SVTPGSGANVLT
TRBJ2-3,many,TRBD2,TRBV5-5,ASRSFGGALDTQY
TRBJ1-1,many,NA,TRBV5-1,ASSLAEGTEAF
TRBJ2-6,few,NA,TRBV12-3/TRBV12-4,ASSPSYGANVLT
TRBJ2-7,many,NA,TRBV23-1,ASSPGPECWEQY
TRBJ2-7,many,TRBD2,TRBV7-3,ASSLTAVGGNYEQY
TRBJ1-3,many,NA,TRBV30,AWSVDSYSGNTIY
TRBJ1-6,many,NA,TRBV9,ASSVVGDGPNSPLH
TRBJ2-7,many,TRBD1,TRBV12-3/TRBV12-4,ASSGQGGRNEQY
TRBJ2-5,many,NA,TRBV12-3/TRBV12-4,ASSFRGKGLVGVQETQY
TRBJ2-5,many,NA,TRBV5-1,ASSPQGGETQY
TRBJ2-2,many,NA,TRBV2,ASSGRGEELF
TRBJ2-3,many,NA,TRBV5-1,ASSLSPGQGVSTDTQY
TRBJ2-6,many,TRBD2,TRBV9,ASSKLAGGSGANVLT
TRBJ2-7,many,NA,TRBV29-1,SARQARRDEQY
TRBJ2-3,medium-sized,TRBD2,TRBV7-3,ASSVTSGETDTQY
TRBJ2-2,few,NA,TRBV6-5,ASSSGTGELF
TRBJ2-5,many,NA,TRBV3-1,ASSPQGAPTQY
TRBJ1-5,many,NA,TRBV30,AWSLSQLNQPQH
TRBJ2-3,many,TRBD2,TRBV20-1,SARATGGTTDTQY
TRBJ1-3,many,NA,TRBV6-5,ASSPFSNSGNTIY
TRBJ2-5,many,NA,TRBV27,ASSRGPRETQY
TRBJ2-1,many,NA,TRBV3-1,ASSQDSRAGNEQF
TRBJ2-5,many,NA,TRBV10-3,AISDSPGYQETQY
TRBJ1-1,NA,NA,TRBV7-2,ASGGVGTEAF
TRBJ1-4,many,NA,TRBV5-4,ASSLASGVEGEKLF
TRBJ2-1,many,TRBD1,TRBV24-1,ATSEFKTGDSYNEQF
TRBJ1-4,many,NA,TRBV29-1,SVVRGEKLF
TRBJ2-5,many,NA,TRBV12-3/TRBV12-4,ASSLAQKRQEAQY
TRBJ2-2,many,TRBD2,TRBV28,ASSFTTVGLAGGNTGELF
TRBJ1-2,many,TRBD1,TRBV3-1,ASGQGGFTGYGYT
TRBJ2-5,few,TRBD1,TRBV12-3/TRBV12-4,ASSADRGGEETQY
TRBJ2-1,many,TRBD2,TRBV5-4,ASSWGLAGTISEQF
TRBJ2-7,many,NA,TRBV27,ASSFGQRLNYEQY
TRBJ2-3,many,NA,TRBV20-1,SAKGTFGADTQY
TRBJ1-5,many,NA,TRBV30,AWSVQGSNQPQH
TRBJ2-7,many,NA,TRBV24-1,ATSSWRVPYEQY
TRBJ1-1,many,TRBD1,TRBV6-2/TRBV6-3,ASSYSPRTGPAF
TRBJ2-7,many,TRBD2,TRBV6-5,ASRSSGNTYEQY
TRBJ1-1,many,NA,TRBV7-9,ASSLVLGADMNTEAF
TRBJ2-7,many,TRBD2,TRBV27,ASSRGGGGYEQY
TRBJ2-1,many,TRBD2,TRBV18,ASSPRGGTGNEQF
TRBJ2-1,many,TRBD1,TRBV6-5,ASRTRDRASNEQF